The present T cell receptor beta chain was sequenced within a study of siplizumab effects on memory and regulatory T cells. Points from the study as a whole: Contribution to the alloresponse seemed major for naive T cells, which also seemed more diverse than memory cells. Alloreactive sequences traceable to unstimulated CD4+ memory cells declined significantly under siplizumab.

Assays examined approximately 9.1 x 10^4 TCR templates per sample. Profiling relied on immunoSEQ multiplex PCR, and the TCRdb table lists in-frame clones only, not all of them. The data hold about 56,000 clones, with around 97% observed a single time. V shed 2 bases and J shed 6 bases, with 12 bases lying between them. This CDR3 comprises 14 residues. Germline-derived CDR1 and CDR2 are SGHKS and YYEKEE (reference sequence). In regard to this clone: Its antigen is as yet unknown.

This sequence was found in a human donor in good health. The V and J genes are TRBV5-5 and TRBJ2-1; D not certain. The sequencing sample was made of naive CD8+ T cells sorted from blood. The CDR3 here is CASSFGFGINEQFF. CDR3 in DNA: TGTGCCAGCAGCTTCGGCTTTGGGATCAATGAGCAGTTCTTC.